The 27 T cell receptor beta chains presented below share a single source sample, sequenced in a study of Ad26.COV2.S vaccination and SARS-CoV-2 variants. Using immunoSEQ multiplex PCR, the repertoire was profiled, and TCRdb retains in-frame clones only, with some absent. The table shows 200,000 to 250,000 clones, with more than 75% occurring only once. The treatment here: about 20 received Ad26.COV2.S at low or high dose, single or two shots; a few received placebo; per-sample allocation not given. Samples were taken on day 63 after the first vaccine or placebo injection. The specimen was peripheral blood, collected in a trial of Ad26.COV2.S vaccine versus placebo. These receptors all come from a person aged 18-65 years who received the Ad26.COV2.S COVID-19 vaccine or a placebo.

The chain's CDR3 is CASSPYRGLNYGYTF. The CDR3 region has the DNA TGTGCCAGCAGTCCCTACAGGGGGCTTAACTATGGCTACACCTTC. The chain has TRBV28 and TRBJ1-2; 9 bases agree with TRBD1. This CDR3 is built from 15 residues. From germline, CDR1 is MDHEN and CDR2 SYDVKM. J gave up 1 base and V 5 bases, and 5 bases lay outside the gene matches.

This clone was seen only once. This rearrangement joins TRBV21-1 to TRBJ2-3; TRBD1 is the table's D call, not checked against the DNA. TRBV21-1 constitutes a pseudogene. The CDR3 extends over 15 amino acids. CDR3 sequence: CASSTGTDSTDTQYF. The DNA for the CDR3 is TGTGCCAGCAGTACCGGGACAGATAGCACAGATACGCAGTATTTT.

The chain uses TRBV28 and TRBJ2-7; D may be TRBD2 (6 bases). The CDR3 consists of 19 residues. The ends were cut back, 3 bases at V and 7 bases at J, with 31 bases in the middle. Germline V CDR1 and CDR2: MDHEN, SYDVKM. In nucleotides, the CDR3 is TGTGCCAGCAGTTTGAGACCCGACGCCCGTGAGGGGCGGGGTGGGGAGCAGTACTTC. Translated: CASSLRPDAREGRGGEQYF.

Only one count was recorded for this clone. The chain recombines TRBV10-2 with TRBJ2-7; 7 bases line up with TRBD2. J was trimmed by 4 bases and V by 7 bases; bases with no gene match: 7. This CDR3 comprises 13 residues. CDR1 and CDR2 from the germline V gene are WSHSY and SAAADI. Written as DNA, the CDR3 is TGCGCCAGCATGCGGGGACTACAGTACGAGCAGTACTTC. As protein: CASMRGLQYEQYF.

The chain joins TRBV28 to TRBJ2-3, with 7 bases fitting TRBD2. The germline CDR1 and CDR2 sequences are MDHEN and SYDVKM. Trimming cost V 3 bases and J 4 bases; bases outside gene matches: 7. This CDR3 region has 15 residues. The CDR3 sequence is CASSLGGFGSDTQYF. The CDR3 DNA sequence: TGTGCCAGCAGTTTGGGGGGGTTTGGATCAGATACGCAGTATTTT.

This chain joins TRBV19 and TRBJ1-5, with D tentatively TRBD1 (6 bases). Trimming shortened V by 7 bases and J by 3 bases, and 16 bases separated the two germline ends. There are 15 residues in the CDR3. Germline CDR1 and CDR2: LNHDA and SQIVND (reference sequence). The CDR3 nucleotides are TGTGCCAGTACCGAAACAGGGTATGTCAATCAGCCCCAGCATTTT. Translated: CASTETGYVNQPQHF.

In its sample, this clone was seen a few times. The V and J genes are TRBV27 and TRBJ1-6, with D uncertain. The germline gives CDR1 MNHEY, CDR2 SMNVEV (reference sequence). V gave up 4 bases and J gave up 9 bases, with 7 bases separating them. The CDR3 has 12 amino acids. The CDR3 is CASSSAGSPLHF. Here the CDR3 DNA reads TGTGCCAGCAGTTCGGCAGGTTCACCCCTCCACTTT.

The chain is built from TRBV7-6 and TRBJ2-1, with 10 nucleotides matching TRBD2. Per germline, CDR1 SGHVS and CDR2 FNYEAQ. Trimming at V came to 2 bases and at J to 5 bases, leaving 9 bases not matched to a gene. This CDR3 has 17 residues. Here the CDR3 reads CASSLRVAGGTNNEQFF. CDR3 bases: TGTGCCAGCAGCTTAAGAGTAGCGGGAGGTACTAACAATGAGCAGTTCTTC.

The chain links TRBV29-1 to TRBJ2-2; no clear D. Germline CDR1 SQVTM, CDR2 ANQGSEA. This CDR3 comprises 11 residues. V was pared by 4 bases and J by 7 bases, with 7 bases between. CDR3 sequence reads: CSVALGGELFF. The DNA for the CDR3 is TGCAGCGTTGCCTTGGGCGGGGAGCTGTTTTTT.

The chain joins TRBV16 to TRBJ2-3; D gene unclear. Germline CDR1 and CDR2: KGHSY and FQNENV. V was shortened by 3 bases and J by 2 bases, with 12 bases between the two germline ends. CDR3 length: 15 amino acids. In nucleotides, the CDR3 is TGTGCCAGCAGCCACCCCTCCACGTTCACAGATACGCAGTATTTT. Translation: CASSHPSTFTDTQYF.

This clone was seen more than once but under ten times. Other DNA sequences of this sample code for an identical CDR3. The chain recombines TRBV7-2 with TRBJ1-1; possibly TRBD1 for D (6 bases). This CDR3 comprises 13 residues. Germline loops: CDR1 SGHTA, CDR2 FQGNSA. V lost 4 bases and J 2 bases, leaving 8 bases between the germline ends. CDR3 sequence reads: CASSSQGNTEAFF. The CDR3 DNA sequence: TGTGCCAGCAGCTCACAGGGAAACACTGAAGCTTTCTTT.

The rearrangement links TRBV7-2 to TRBJ2-3, with 12 bases aligning to TRBD1. CDR3 length: 18 amino acids. Looked up from germline, CDR1 is SGHTA and CDR2 is FQGNSA. Unmatched junction bases numbered 8, after V lost 1 base and J lost 3 bases. CDR3 nucleotides: TGTGCCAGCAGCTTAGAAAGGGCGGGACAGGGGGCAACAGATACGCAGTATTTT. It yields the protein CASSLERAGQGATDTQYF.

V and J are TRBV7-2 and TRBJ1-5; TRBD1 matches at 9 bases. The CDR3 contains 15 residues. Germline trimming cut 5 bases from V and 3 bases from J; bases unmatched to any gene: 5. Germline lookup yields CDR1 SGHTA and CDR2 FQGNSA. The CDR3 DNA follows: TGTGCCAGCAGCGGACAGGGGACCCTCAATCAGCCCCAGCATTTT. This sequence encodes CASSGQGTLNQPQHF.

The chain is built from TRBV30 and TRBJ2-1; TRBD1 might be the D (6 bases). V lost 3 bases to trimming and J lost 4 bases, with 19 bases between them. CDR1 and CDR2 from the germline V gene are GTSNPN and SVGIG (reference sequence). This CDR3 has 16 amino acids. The CDR3 nucleotides read TGTGCCTGGAGCACCGCAGGGGCGACCACTTACAATGAGCAGTTCTTC. This codes for CAWSTAGATTYNEQFF.

This chain joins TRBV6-2 or TRBV6-3 and TRBJ1-1, with 9 bases that match TRBD1. V was pared by 5 bases and J by 7 bases, with 8 bases of the junction left unmatched. The CDR3 spans 14 residues. Germline lookup yields CDR1 MNHEY and CDR2 SVGEGT. CDR3 nucleotide sequence: TGTGCCAGCAGTAGGACAGGGGCGATGAGTGAAGCTTTCTTT. It yields the protein CASSRTGAMSEAFF.

The rearrangement uses TRBV24-1 and TRBJ1-4; 8 nucleotides match TRBD1. With 5 bases clipped from V and 1 base from J, the junction kept 2 bases outside the gene matches. This CDR3 comprises 15 residues. Germline V gives CDR1 KGHDR, CDR2 SFDVKD. The CDR3 reads CATSAGTGTNEKLFF. CDR3 coding DNA: TGTGCCACCAGTGCCGGGACAGGAACTAATGAAAAACTGTTTTTT.

V usage is TRBV27 and J usage is TRBJ2-7; 9 bases line up with TRBD1. Germline CDR1 and CDR2: MNHEY and SMNVEV (reference sequence). The CDR3 runs to 16 residues. V was clipped by 9 bases and J by 1 base; unmatched bases: 13. CDR3 sequence: CASQKTETGGSYEQYF. CDR3 DNA sequence: TGTGCCAGTCAAAAAACCGAGACAGGGGGTTCCTACGAGCAGTACTTC.

This clone occurred once. The chain uses TRBV12-3 or TRBV12-4 and TRBJ1-5; D is unresolved. This CDR3 has 13 residues. Trimming pared 5 bases from V and 3 bases from J, leaving 8 bases between. CDR3 sequence (DNA): TGTGCCAGCAGTCCACAGCTCAATCAGCCCCAGCATTTT. It translates to CASSPQLNQPQHF.

This chain links TRBV5-1 with TRBJ2-3; 7 nucleotides line up with TRBD2. CDR1 SGHRS and CDR2 YFSETQ come from the germline V gene. The CDR3 is made up of 17 amino acids. The V and J ends lost 0 bases and 9 bases, in that order; junction bases with no gene match: 16. The CDR3 region is CASSLAGPPEGRGTQYF. DNA for the CDR3: TGCGCCAGCAGCTTGGCGGGCCCCCCGGAGGGGAGGGGAACGCAGTATTTT.

The chain combines TRBV7-3 with TRBJ2-7, with TRBD1 matching over 10 bases. The CDR3 contains 14 residues. J lost 5 bases, V lost 4 bases, and 5 bases had no gene match. The germline V gene encodes CDR1 SGHTA and CDR2 FQGTGA. The CDR3 sequence is CASSSGQGRNEQYF. As DNA, the CDR3 is TGTGCCAGCAGCTCGGGACAGGGGCGCAACGAGCAGTACTTC.

The gene calls are TRBV6-5 and TRBJ2-2, with 7 positions matching TRBD2. The CDR3 consists of 15 residues. Germline CDR1 is MNHEY and CDR2 is SVGAGI. J was trimmed by 4 bases and V by 8 bases; bases with no gene match: 10. The CDR3 region is CASGGEQSFTGELFF. In DNA, the CDR3 is TGTGCCAGCGGGGGGGAACAGAGCTTCACCGGGGAGCTGTTTTTT.

The J gene is TRBJ1-6, the V gene TRBV11-2; TRBD1 might be the D (5 bases). Germline values: CDR1 SGHAT, CDR2 FQNNGV. Trimming cost V 0 bases and J 11 bases, with 8 bases left between them. The CDR3 sequence is 13 residues long. The CDR3 nucleotides are TGTGCCAGCAGCTTAGATATCAGGGCACCCCTCCACTTT. Translating gives CASSLDIRAPLHF.

J is TRBJ2-2 and V is TRBV15; 9 nucleotides match TRBD1. With 0 bases clipped from V and 9 bases from J, the junction kept 17 bases outside the gene matches. This CDR3 has 19 amino acids. The germline V gene encodes CDR1 LNHNV and CDR2 YYDKDF (reference sequence). This chain's CDR3 is CATSRDNTLRDRETRELFF. Here the CDR3 DNA reads TGTGCCACCAGCAGAGATAACACCTTAAGGGACAGGGAGACCAGGGAGCTGTTTTTT. The full variable domain, with the rest looked up from reference TRBV15 and TRBJ2-2, is DAMVIQNPRYQVTQFGKPVTLSCSQTLNHNVMYWYQQKSSQAPKLLFHYYDKDFNNEADTPDNFQSRRPNTSFCFLDIRSPGLGDTAMYLCATSRDNTLRDRETRELFFGEGSRLTVL.

The rearrangement uses TRBV7-3 and TRBJ2-2, with D unresolved. Germline loops: CDR1 SGHTA, CDR2 FQGTGA. Trimming took off 5 bases at V and 1 base at J, with 8 bases between the two ends. The CDR3 sequence is 14 residues long. The CDR3, as DNA: TGTGCCAGCAGCGGAGACGGGAACACCGGGGAGCTGTTTTTT. It yields the protein CASSGDGNTGELFF.

The chain employs TRBV7-2 and TRBJ2-3, with TRBD1 matching 9 bases. V dropped 5 bases and J dropped 4; count of bases not matched to a gene: 10. The CDR3 sequence is 16 residues long. Germline CDR1 and CDR2: SGHTA and FQGNSA. The CDR3 bases are TGTGCCAGCAGCCCTGGAGCGGGACAGGGAGCAGATACGCAGTATTTT. Translated, it gives CASSPGAGQGADTQYF.

CDR3 DNA: TGTGCCGTCAGAGGAGTTCAGCAGTACTTC. It is translated as CAVRGVQQYF. This chain uses TRBV6-5 with TRBJ2-7; D gene uncertain. V lost 11 bases and J lost 8, with 13 bases in between. The germline V gene encodes CDR1 MNHEY and CDR2 SVGAGI. This CDR3 has 10 amino acids.

This clone has only one observation. The gene calls are TRBV24-1 and TRBJ2-7; 7 nucleotides line up with TRBD2. The CDR3 contains 15 residues. The junction had 7 bases not matched to a gene; V was cut back by 4 bases and J by 2 bases. Germline assignment: CDR1 KGHDR and CDR2 SFDVKD. CDR3 sequence (DNA): TGTGCCACCAGTGACCCCGGGAGCGGGGCCTACGAGCAGTACTTC. Protein product: CATSDPGSGAYEQYF.